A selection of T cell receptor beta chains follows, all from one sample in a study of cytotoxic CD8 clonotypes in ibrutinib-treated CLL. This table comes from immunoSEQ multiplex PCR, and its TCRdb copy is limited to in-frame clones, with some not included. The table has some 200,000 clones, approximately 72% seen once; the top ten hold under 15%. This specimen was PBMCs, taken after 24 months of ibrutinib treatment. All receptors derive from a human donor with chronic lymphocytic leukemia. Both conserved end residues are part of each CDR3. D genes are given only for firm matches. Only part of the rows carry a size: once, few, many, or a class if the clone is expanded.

TGTGCCAGCAGCCAAGAGGCTACCGTAGGGACCCAGTACTTC	CASSQEATVGTQYF	TRBV4-2	TRBJ2-5	-	-
TGTGCCAGCTCACCCTCAGGGGCCGTTGTCTATGGCTACACCTTC	CASSPSGAVVYGYTF	TRBV18	TRBJ1-2	-	-
TGCGCCAGCAGTGAAGGGGGAGCCAAAAACATTCAGTACTTC	CASSEGGAKNIQYF	TRBV10-1	TRBJ2-4	-	-
TGTGCCAGCAGTTTATTGGGTAGGGGACTAGCGGAGGGCTATGAGCAGTTCTTC	CASSLLGRGLAEGYEQFF	TRBV27	TRBJ2-1	-	TRBD2
TGTGCCAGCACCAGACTAGCGGGTAACACCGGGGAGCTGTTTTTT	CASTRLAGNTGELFF	TRBV6-1	TRBJ2-2	-	TRBD2
TGCGCCAGCAGCCGCCTTGATAGCTACGAGCAGTACTTC	CASSRLDSYEQYF	TRBV4-1	TRBJ2-7	-	-
TGTGCCAGCAGTTTTCAGTATGATGAGCAGTTCTTC	CASSFQYDEQFF	TRBV28	TRBJ2-1	-	-
TGTGCCAGTAGCGGGACAGGGGGCGCATCTCAGCCCCAGCATTTT	CASSGTGGASQPQHF	TRBV19	TRBJ1-5	-	TRBD1
TGTGCCAGCAGCAACGGCCTTATCACACGGCAGCCCCAGCATTTT	CASSNGLITRQPQHF	TRBV5-8	TRBJ1-5	-	-
TGTGCCAGCAGCTCCACCGCCACTAATGAAAAACTGTTTTTT	CASSSTATNEKLFF	TRBV11-2	TRBJ1-4	once	-
TGTGCCAGCAGCTTAGACACGCGGGCTAACTATGGCTACACCTTC	CASSLDTRANYGYTF	TRBV11-1	TRBJ1-2	-	-
TGTGCCAGCTCACCGTTTGCGGGGGGCTCTAACTATGGCTACACCTTC	CASSPFAGGSNYGYTF	TRBV18	TRBJ1-2	-	-
TGTGCCAGCAGGTTGGCAGGGACGAACACCGGGGAGCTGTTTTTT	CASRLAGTNTGELFF	TRBV5-6	TRBJ2-2	few	-
TGTGCCAGTAGTATTATCGGGACAGGGACGGCCCAGTACTTC	CASSIIGTGTAQYF	TRBV19	TRBJ2-5	-	TRBD1
TGTGCCAGCAGCTTAGGCCTGAGCCACAATGAGCAGTTCTTC	CASSLGLSHNEQFF	TRBV4-2	TRBJ2-1	few	-
TGCGCCAGCAGCCAGCCGGGACAGGGGATCTACGAGCAGTACTTC	CASSQPGQGIYEQYF	TRBV4-1	TRBJ2-7	-	TRBD1
TGTGCCACCAGCTCGCGGCGGGATTGGGTTTCCAATGAGCAGTTCTTC	CATSSRRDWVSNEQFF	TRBV15	TRBJ2-1	-	-
TGCGCCAGCAGCCCTCCTAACAGGGTCTACCTGGAGACCCAGTACTTC	CASSPPNRVYLETQYF	TRBV5-1	TRBJ2-5	-	-
TGCAGCGTCGCTACGACAGTGTACAATGAGCAGTTCTTC	CSVATTVYNEQFF	TRBV29-1	TRBJ2-1	few	-
TGTGCCAGCAGTTTTGTACACTCCTACGAGCAGTACTTC	CASSFVHSYEQYF	TRBV27	TRBJ2-7	once	-
TGTGCCTGGGCTCGTATAGGGGGCGAAGAGACCCAGTACTTC	CAWARIGGEETQYF	TRBV30	TRBJ2-5	-	TRBD1
TGTGCCAGCAGCGTAGGTTGGGACAGGTCCTACGAGCAGTACTTC	CASSVGWDRSYEQYF	TRBV9	TRBJ2-7	-	TRBD1
TGTGCCAGCAGCTCGAGACTAGCGGGACAACCACATGAGCAGTTCTTC	CASSSRLAGQPHEQFF	TRBV13	TRBJ2-1	few	TRBD2
TGTGCCAGCAGCCAACAGGGGGCGAGCTACGAGCAGTACTTC	CASSQQGASYEQYF	TRBV14	TRBJ2-7	-	TRBD1
TGTGCCAGCAGTCGGACAGGGCTCTCCTACGAGCAGTACTTC	CASSRTGLSYEQYF	TRBV5-6	TRBJ2-7	-	TRBD1
TGTGCCAGCAGCGCTACAGCGGGAGGCCGCTTGGATACGCAGTATTTT	CASSATAGGRLDTQYF	TRBV9	TRBJ2-3	-	TRBD2
TGTGCCAGCAGCTCCAACAGGGGATTCTTAGAGACCCAGTACTTC	CASSSNRGFLETQYF	TRBV5-4	TRBJ2-5	few	TRBD1
TGTGCCAGTAGTAATCATCTGATGATCCAAGAGACCCAGTACTTC	CASSNHLMIQETQYF	TRBV19	TRBJ2-5	few	-
TGTGCCAGCAGTTGGGGGGAGACCCAGTACTTC	CASSWGETQYF	TRBV27	TRBJ2-5	few	-
TGTGCCAGCAGCATGGGTAGCGGGCCTTCAAAAAACATTCAGTACTTC	CASSMGSGPSKNIQYF	TRBV27	TRBJ2-4	-	TRBD2
TGCGCCAGCAGCTTGGATGGGGAGTTTTTTGGCAATCAGCCCCAGCATTTT	CASSLDGEFFGNQPQHF	TRBV5-1	TRBJ1-5	-	-
TGTGCCAGCAGTTTGGCTAGCGGGATCTCCTACGAGCAGTACTTC	CASSLASGISYEQYF	TRBV28	TRBJ2-7	-	TRBD2
TGTGCCAGCAGCTTAGGGGCGCGACTCTACGAGCAGTACTTC	CASSLGARLYEQYF	TRBV11-2	TRBJ2-7	-	-
TGCGCCAGCAGCCAAGGGAACAATGAGCAGTTCTTC	CASSQGNNEQFF	TRBV4-1	TRBJ2-1	once	-
TGTGCCAGCAACCGGCGGGCAGAAATGAACACTGAAGCTTTCTTT	CASNRRAEMNTEAFF	TRBV7-2	TRBJ1-1	-	-
TGTGCCAGCTCACCAGGGACAGGAGGCGGTAATGAAAAACTGTTTTTT	CASSPGTGGGNEKLFF	TRBV18	TRBJ1-4	-	TRBD1
TGTGCCAGCAGTGACGAGATTTACGAGCAGTACTTC	CASSDEIYEQYF	TRBV6-1	TRBJ2-7	once	-